The clone carrying this T cell receptor beta chain was observed at least ten times. This sample is drawn from a study of neurological immune-mediated disorders. V was pared by 1 base and J by 7 bases, with 5 bases between. The germline V gene has CDR1 ENHRY and CDR2 SYGVKD. The length of the CDR3 is 12 residues. TCRdb processed the 5' RACE reads anew with MiXCR; each CDR3 protein has one entry. The table lists about 55,000 distinct CDR3 sequences, approximately 3.6% of them singletons. The source material was CD4+ T cells from blood. This chain joins TRBV10-3 and TRBJ2-1; either TRBD1 or TRBD2 may fit D (5 bases each). This TCR was sampled from a woman aged 35 to 49 with multiple sclerosis. The CDR3 spells CAISEWGNEQFF. In DNA form, the CDR3 reads TGTGCCATCAGTGAGTGGGGGAATGAGCAGTTCTTC.